A single sample gave rise to the 31 T cell receptor beta chains below, sequenced in a study of cytomegalovirus exposure and HLA in healthy donors. PCR primers comprised 60 Vbeta and 13 Jbeta primers. The table came from immunoSEQ multiplex PCR; TCRdb's copy has only in-frame clones and leaves some out. The sample carries over 60,000 clones, approximately 70% recorded once. Material: PBMCs. Source of these receptors: a male donor in good health and CMV-seropositive.

The V gene is TRBV6-6, the J gene TRBJ2-7; 12 bases align to TRBD1. Germline V gives CDR1 MNHNY, CDR2 SVGAGI (reference sequence). V trimming: 6 bases; J trimming: 3 bases; junction bases outside the gene matches: 6. This CDR3 has 15 residues. CDR3 residues: CASRPGTGGGYEQYF. For the CDR3, the DNA is TGTGCCAGCAGGCCGGGGACAGGGGGCGGCTACGAGCAGTACTTC.

The CDR3 DNA is TGCGCCAGCAGTGCCGAGCGGGGGATCACAGATACGCAGTATTTT. Amino acids: CASSAERGITDTQYF. The V call is TRBV10-1, the J call TRBJ2-3; 8 nucleotides align to TRBD2. CDR1 is WNHNN and CDR2 is SYGVQD in the germline V gene (reference sequence). The V segment lost 4 bases and the J segment 2 bases; nucleotides outside the gene matches: 5. The CDR3 is 15 residues long.

The genes are TRBV6-5 and TRBJ1-1; 7 positions agree with TRBD1. This CDR3 region has 14 residues. Trimming at V came to 4 bases and at J to 5 bases, leaving 7 bases not matched to a gene. CDR1 MNHEY and CDR2 SVGAGI come from the germline V gene. In DNA form, the CDR3 reads TGTGCCAGCAGTTTCCGACAGGGTGAAACTGAAGCTTTCTTT. Translating gives CASSFRQGETEAFF.

The sample holds one count of this clone. V gene TRBV10-2 combines with J gene TRBJ1-1; 7 bases agree with TRBD1. CDR1 WSHSY and CDR2 SAAADI come from the germline V gene. Trimming at V came to 4 bases and at J to 5 bases, leaving 4 bases not matched to a gene. The CDR3 is made up of 13 amino acids. In DNA, the CDR3 is TGCGCCAGCAGTGTTCGACAGGGTACTGAAGCTTTCTTT. Its translation is CASSVRQGTEAFF.

The chain recombines TRBV7-2 with TRBJ1-1; no firm D call. This CDR3 spans 16 amino acids. Germline-derived CDR1 and CDR2 are SGHTA and FQGNSA. The ends were cut back, 2 bases at V and 0 bases at J, with 13 bases in the middle. The CDR3 loop reads CASSLYRPGMNTEAFF. CDR3 coding DNA: TGTGCCAGCAGCTTATACCGGCCAGGAATGAACACTGAAGCTTTCTTT.

The chain employs TRBV7-2 and TRBJ1-1; tentatively, D is TRBD1 (5 bases). The CDR3 runs 15 residues. V lost 5 bases and J 0 bases, leaving 13 bases between the germline ends. Per germline, CDR1 SGHTA and CDR2 FQGNSA. This chain's CDR3 is CASSRKTDLNTEAFF. CDR3 nucleotide sequence: TGTGCCAGCAGCCGAAAGACAGATTTGAACACTGAAGCTTTCTTT.

The chain uses TRBV4-1 and TRBJ2-5; D might be TRBD2 (6 bases). This CDR3 comprises 15 residues. CDR1 MGHRA and CDR2 YSYEKL come from the germline V gene. Trimming removed 0 bases from V and 5 bases from J, with 13 bases in between. The CDR3 region has the DNA TGCGCCAGCAGCCAAGATCCGGGAGCGTGGGAGACCCAGTACTTC. It translates to CASSQDPGAWETQYF.

On this clone: Distinct nucleotide sequences in the sample also encode this CDR3. This sequence joins TRBV28 and TRBJ2-7; 7 nucleotides align to TRBD1. This CDR3 contains 14 residues. Germline V gives CDR1 MDHEN, CDR2 SYDVKM. V shed 6 bases and J 2 bases; nucleotides not matched to a gene: 7. CDR3 residues: CASRRDSPPYEQYF. CDR3 in DNA: TGTGCCAGCAGACGGGACAGTCCTCCCTACGAGCAGTACTTC. The full variable domain, its missing parts supplied by reference TRBV28 and TRBJ2-7, is DVKVTQSSRYLVKRTGEKVFLECVQDMDHENMFWYRQDPGLGLRLIYFSYDVKMKEKGDIPEGYSVSREKKERFSLILESASTNQTSMYLCASRRDSPPYEQYFGPGTRLTVT.

The gene calls are TRBV29-1 and TRBJ1-2; a possible D gene is TRBD1 (5 bases). Trimming took off 7 bases at V and 1 base at J, with 10 bases between the two ends. In germline, CDR1 is SQVTM, CDR2 ANQGSEA. The CDR3 length is 12 residues. The CDR3 protein is CSASTVNYGYTF. Here the CDR3 DNA reads TGCAGCGCTTCGACAGTTAACTATGGCTACACCTTC.

This clone showed up just a few times. V and J are TRBV30 and TRBJ2-7; TRBD2 agrees at 9 bases. CDR3 length: 14 amino acids. Germline lookup yields CDR1 GTSNPN and CDR2 SVGIG (reference sequence). V lost 2 bases, J lost 2 bases, and 4 bases stayed unmatched. As DNA, the CDR3 is TGTGCCTGGAGTTGGCTAGCGGGGCCCTACGAGCAGTACTTC. As protein: CAWSWLAGPYEQYF.

The rearrangement joins TRBV5-4 to TRBJ2-7; 9 bases match TRBD2. After removal of 4 bases from V and 3 bases from J, the junction contained 8 bases not matched to a gene. This CDR3 spans 15 amino acids. CDR1 and CDR2 (germline): SGHNT, YYREEE (reference sequence). The CDR3 is CASSPDSGRGYEQYF. CDR3 nucleotides: TGTGCCAGCAGCCCAGATAGCGGGAGAGGCTACGAGCAGTACTTC. The whole variable domain, filled in from reference TRBV5-4 and TRBJ2-7, reads ETGVTQSPTHLIKTRGQQVTLRCSSQSGHNTVSWYQQALGQGPQFIFQYYREEENGRGNFPPRFSGLQFPNYSSELNVNALELDDSALYLCASSPDSGRGYEQYFGPGTRLTVT.

The V and J genes are TRBV18 and TRBJ2-7; D possibly corresponds to TRBD1 (5 bases). Germline CDR1 and CDR2: KGHSH and LQKENI. V gave up 4 bases and J gave up 1 base, with 8 bases separating them. The CDR3 totals 13 residues. The CDR3 loop reads CASSQGQSYEQYF. DNA for the CDR3: TGTGCCAGCTCACAGGGGCAATCCTACGAGCAGTACTTC.

The V call is TRBV15, the J call TRBJ2-3; D perhaps matches TRBD1 (5 bases). Per the germline V gene, CDR1 is LNHNV and CDR2 is YYDKDF (reference sequence). The V end lost 2 bases, the J end lost 5 bases, and 14 bases lay between the germline ends. This CDR3 spans 15 amino acids. The DNA of the CDR3 is TGTGCCACCAGCAGAAGCCAGGGTGTTGGAGATACGCAGTATTTT. Residues: CATSRSQGVGDTQYF. Combining the CDR3 with reference TRBV15 and TRBJ2-3 gives the whole variable domain DAMVIQNPRYQVTQFGKPVTLSCSQTLNHNVMYWYQQKSSQAPKLLFHYYDKDFNNEADTPDNFQSRRPNTSFCFLDIRSPGLGDTAMYLCATSRSQGVGDTQYFGPGTRLTVL.

J is TRBJ2-3 and V is TRBV9, with a weak D call TRBD2 (6 bases). This CDR3 is 14 amino acids long. The V gene's germline CDR1 is SGDLS and CDR2 YYNGEE. Trimming took 4 bases from V and 6 from J, leaving 15 bases between them. The CDR3 region is CASSPRVGLDTQYF. CDR3 DNA sequence: TGTGCCAGCAGCCCTAGGGTGGGACTGGATACGCAGTATTTT.

This rearrangement joins TRBV6-4 to TRBJ2-2, with a possible D match to TRBD2 (5 bases). CDR1 and CDR2 (germline): MRHNA, SNTAGT. CDR3 length: 15 residues. The V gene lost 5 bases and the J gene lost 0 bases, with 10 bases spanning the gap. CDR3 DNA sequence: TGTGCCAGCAGTCCCAGAGCGGCGAACACCGGGGAGCTGTTTTTT. Its translation: CASSPRAANTGELFF.

This clone was counted between two and nine times. This rearrangement joins TRBV19 to TRBJ1-2; maybe TRBD1 (5 bases). The CDR3 has 13 residues. V was clipped by 5 bases and J by 8 bases, with 15 bases between them. Germline loops: CDR1 LNHDA, CDR2 SQIVND (reference sequence). In nucleotides, the CDR3 is TGTGCCAGTAGTCCGGGACTCCGGCGGGGCTACACCTTC. Protein product: CASSPGLRRGYTF. Drawing the rest from reference TRBV19 and TRBJ1-2, the complete variable domain is DGGITQSPKYLFRKEGQNVTLSCEQNLNHDAMYWYRQDPGQGLRLIYYSQIVNDFQKGDIAEGYSVSREKKESFPLTVTSAQKNPTAFYLCASSPGLRRGYTFGSGTRLTVV.

This clone was counted once. The chain joins TRBV7-9 to TRBJ2-3, with TRBD1 matching 8 bases. J lost 6 bases, V lost 5 bases, and 13 bases had no gene match. There are 16 residues in the CDR3. Germline V CDR1 and CDR2: SEHNR, FQNEAQ (reference sequence). In DNA form, the CDR3 reads TGTGCCAGCAGCCCCCACTGGACAGGGCAATACGATACGCAGTATTTT. Protein product: CASSPHWTGQYDTQYF.

As DNA, the CDR3 is TGTGCCAGCGCCCCCTCGGACAGCTCCTACGAGCAGTACTTC. As protein: CASAPSDSSYEQYF. V gene TRBV27 combines with J gene TRBJ2-7, with D possibly matching TRBD1 (6 bases). CDR1 and CDR2 from the germline V gene are MNHEY and SMNVEV (reference sequence). This CDR3 is built from 14 residues. Trimming took off 8 bases at V and 0 bases at J, with 14 bases between the two ends.

This clone has only a few counts. The rearrangement uses TRBV6-5 and TRBJ1-2; D gene ambiguous. Trimming shortened V by 6 bases and J by 4 bases, and 12 bases separated the two germline ends. The CDR3 consists of 13 residues. CDR1 and CDR2 (germline): MNHEY, SVGAGI. The CDR3 DNA reads as TGTGCCAGCAGCCCCATCGAGGGCTATGGCTACACCTTC. This translates into CASSPIEGYGYTF.

The chain is built from TRBV4-1 and TRBJ2-4; no clear D. Looked up from germline, CDR1 is MGHRA and CDR2 is YSYEKL. There are 17 residues in the CDR3. The V and J ends lost 0 bases and 0 bases respectively, with 12 bases between them. The CDR3 region has the DNA TGCGCCAGCAGCCAAGATCCGAACAGATTAGCCAAAAACATTCAGTACTTC. This translates into CASSQDPNRLAKNIQYF.

V and J are TRBV9 and TRBJ2-3, with a weak D call TRBD2 (6 bases). In germline, CDR1 is SGDLS, CDR2 YYNGEE. The CDR3 extends over 16 amino acids. The V and J ends lost 0 bases and 5 bases respectively, with 16 bases between them. CDR3 nucleotide sequence: TGTGCCAGCAGCGTAGGGGCTATCCGGGAGCGAGATACGCAGTATTTT. Translation gives CASSVGAIRERDTQYF.

The V gene is TRBV10-2, the J gene TRBJ2-7; 7 bases line up with TRBD2. The CDR3 sequence is 14 residues long. Germline V gene lookup returns CDR1 WSHSY and CDR2 SAAADI. The junction had 9 bases not matched to a gene; V was cut back by 8 bases and J by 2 bases. The CDR3 protein is CASLLGGTPYEQYF. The CDR3 coding sequence is TGCGCCAGCCTATTGGGAGGGACCCCCTACGAGCAGTACTTC.

This clone appeared a few times. The genes are TRBV18 and TRBJ2-7; the match to TRBD1 covers 9 bases. The CDR3 extends over 13 amino acids. J was trimmed by 9 bases and V by 4 bases; bases with no gene match: 7. Germline V gene lookup returns CDR1 KGHSH and CDR2 LQKENI. In DNA form, the CDR3 reads TGTGCCAGCTCACTCGGGACAGGGACACCGCAGTACTTC. This translates into CASSLGTGTPQYF.

This clone has more than one count but fewer than ten. The germline gene is not matched at one end of the junction; a read error may be the cause. The chain combines TRBV7-9 with TRBJ2-7; possibly TRBD2 for D (5 bases). The germline gives CDR1 SEHNR, CDR2 FQNEAQ (reference sequence). There are 12 residues in the CDR3. Here the CDR3 DNA reads TGTTCCAGCAGCTTAGGAGGTCCCGAGCAGTACTTC. Its protein product is CSSSLGGPEQYF.

This clone appeared a few times. The V gene is TRBV30, the J gene TRBJ1-2; 8 bases match TRBD1. In germline, CDR1 is GTSNPN, CDR2 SVGIG (reference sequence). The CDR3 totals 13 residues. V trimming: 0 bases; J trimming: 4 bases; junction bases outside the gene matches: 1. CDR3 sequence (DNA): TGTGCCTGGAGTGTACAGGGGGGCTATGGCTACACCTTC. Amino acid sequence: CAWSVQGGYGYTF.

This clone was picked up one time. The V call is TRBV6-5, the J call TRBJ1-2, with D possibly matching TRBD1 (5 bases). Trimming left V 0 bases short and J 6 bases short, with 8 bases between. This CDR3 spans 13 amino acids. Germline V CDR1 and CDR2: MNHEY, SVGAGI. The CDR3 here is CASSYSGVDGYTF. Here the CDR3 DNA reads TGTGCCAGCAGTTACTCAGGGGTCGATGGCTACACCTTC.

The chain couples TRBV9 to TRBJ2-3; a possible D gene is TRBD2 (6 bases). V was shortened by 3 bases and J by 6 bases, with 17 bases between the two germline ends. This CDR3 has 15 residues. The germline V gene encodes CDR1 SGDLS and CDR2 YYNGEE. The CDR3 loop is CASSGGEVLGDTQYF. In nucleotides, the CDR3 is TGTGCCAGCAGCGGCGGGGAAGTTCTTGGGGATACGCAGTATTTT. The variable domain in full, with the rest retrieved from reference TRBV9 and TRBJ2-3, is DSGVTQTPKHLITATGQRVTLRCSPRSGDLSVYWYQQSLDQGLQFLIQYYNGEERAKGNILERFSAQQFPDLHSELNLSSLELGDSALYFCASSGGEVLGDTQYFGPGTRLTVL.

This chain connects TRBV30 to TRBJ1-1; D call uncertain. The CDR3 consists of 12 residues. Germline values: CDR1 GTSNPN, CDR2 SVGIG (reference sequence). Trimming cost V 5 bases and J 2 bases, with 9 bases left between them. The CDR3 is CAWSRVNTEAFF. CDR3 nucleotides: TGTGCCTGGTCACGGGTTAACACTGAAGCTTTCTTT.

V gene TRBV29-1 combines with J gene TRBJ2-2; TRBD2 aligns across 7 bases. The ends lost 4 bases at V and 5 bases at J; junction bases unmatched: 7. Germline-derived CDR1 and CDR2 are SQVTM and ANQGSEA. The CDR3 sequence is 14 residues long. Here the CDR3 DNA reads TGCAGCGTTGCCGGACTAGTGAGAACCGGGGAGCTGTTTTTT. Translated, it gives CSVAGLVRTGELFF.

The chain employs TRBV5-4 and TRBJ1-2; TRBD1 might be the D (6 bases). The CDR3 length is 16 residues. Per the germline V gene, CDR1 is SGHNT and CDR2 is YYREEE (reference sequence). V lost 3 bases, J lost 4 bases, and 19 bases lay in between. The CDR3 loop is CASSWGAGGPAYGYTF. The CDR3, as DNA: TGTGCCAGCAGCTGGGGAGCGGGGGGCCCTGCCTATGGCTACACCTTC.

This rearrangement joins TRBV7-2 to TRBJ1-6; 12 nucleotides agree with TRBD1. This CDR3 spans 15 amino acids. The ends lost 5 bases at V and 9 bases at J; junction bases unmatched: 5. Germline V gene lookup returns CDR1 SGHTA and CDR2 FQGNSA. Here the CDR3 DNA reads TGTGCCAGCAGCACCCGGGACAGGGGGCGTTCACCCCTCCACTTT. As protein: CASSTRDRGRSPLHF.